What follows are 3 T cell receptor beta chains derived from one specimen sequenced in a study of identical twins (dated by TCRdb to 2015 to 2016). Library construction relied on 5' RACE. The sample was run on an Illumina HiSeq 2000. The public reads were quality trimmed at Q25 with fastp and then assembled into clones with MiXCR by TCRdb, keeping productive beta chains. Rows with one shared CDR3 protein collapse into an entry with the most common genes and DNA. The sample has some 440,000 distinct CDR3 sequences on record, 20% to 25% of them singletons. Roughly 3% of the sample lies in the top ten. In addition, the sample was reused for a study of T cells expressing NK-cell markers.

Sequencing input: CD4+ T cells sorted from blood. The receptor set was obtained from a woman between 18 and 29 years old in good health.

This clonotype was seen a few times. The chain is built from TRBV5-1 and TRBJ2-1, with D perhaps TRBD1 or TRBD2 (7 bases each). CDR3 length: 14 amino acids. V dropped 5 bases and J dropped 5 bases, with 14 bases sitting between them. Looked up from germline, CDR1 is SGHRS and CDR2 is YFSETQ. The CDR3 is CASSKQGRDNEQFF. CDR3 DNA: TGCGCCAGCAGTAAACAGGGGAGGGACAATGAGCAGTTCTTC.

CDR3 protein: CASSLGRDRPSYEQYF. CDR3 nucleotides: TGTGCCAGCAGTTTAGGGAGGGACAGGCCTTCCTACGAGCAGTACTTC. This chain connects TRBV27 to TRBJ2-7; D is perhaps TRBD1 (8 bases). The CDR3 sequence is 16 residues long. The germline CDR1 and CDR2 sequences are MNHEY and SMNVEV (reference sequence). Trimming left V 2 bases short and J 1 base short, with 15 bases between.

As DNA, the CDR3 is TGCAGTGCTAGGCCCGACCGGAGGGCCTACAATGAGCAGTTCTTC. As protein: CSARPDRRAYNEQFF. The chain links TRBV20-1 to TRBJ2-1; possibly TRBD2 for D (6 bases). V lost 3 bases and J 2 bases, leaving 14 bases between the germline ends. The CDR3 is 15 amino acids. CDR1 is DFQATT and CDR2 is SNEGSKA in the germline V gene (reference sequence).